The 8 T cell receptor beta chains listed next were all sequenced from one sample in a study of blood T cell repertoires in COVID-19. TCRdb's copy holds only in-frame clones and misses some; the assay was immunoSEQ multiplex PCR. The sample lists approximately 300,000 clones; roughly 88% were seen once. Sequenced: peripheral blood. The receptors shown here come from a human donor with COVID-19, enrolled during active disease. The donor label of this sample is uncertain.

V and J are TRBV28 and TRBJ1-2; D perhaps matches TRBD1 (6 bases). This CDR3 is 13 amino acids long. Trimming took off 5 bases at V and 3 bases at J, with 10 bases between the two ends. Germline V gene sequence: CDR1 MDHEN, CDR2 SYDVKM. CDR3 residues: CASSPGGHYGYTF. In nucleotides, the CDR3 is TGTGCCAGCAGTCCCGGGGGGCACTATGGCTACACCTTC.

The J gene is TRBJ1-3, the V gene TRBV27, with 9 bases that match TRBD1. The length of the CDR3 is 17 residues. With 5 bases clipped from V and 4 bases from J, the junction kept 12 bases outside the gene matches. Germline V gene data show CDR1 as MNHEY and CDR2 as SMNVEV (reference sequence). Written as DNA, the CDR3 is TGTGCCAGCAGTCCGGGTCGGGGGACAGGGCTCGGAAACACCATATATTTT. Its protein is CASSPGRGTGLGNTIYF.

V gene TRBV24-1 combines with J gene TRBJ2-1; 10 nucleotides line up with TRBD1. The germline V gene encodes CDR1 KGHDR and CDR2 SFDVKD. V gave up 4 bases and J gave up 6 bases; unmatched junction bases: 8. The CDR3 length is 16 residues. Here the CDR3 reads CATSDTDRGPGNEQFF. The CDR3 coding sequence is TGTGCCACCAGTGACACAGACAGGGGGCCGGGCAATGAGCAGTTCTTC.

A few counts support this clone. The chain carries TRBV30 and TRBJ1-2, with 8 bases lining up with TRBD1. This CDR3 contains 13 residues. Germline lookup yields CDR1 GTSNPN and CDR2 SVGIG (reference sequence). J gave up 7 bases and V 1 base, and 5 bases lay outside the gene matches. CDR3 nucleotide sequence: TGTGCCTGGAGTGGAGGACAGGGCCGTGGCTACACCTTC. Amino acid sequence: CAWSGGQGRGYTF.

This clone appeared once. The chain links TRBV19 to TRBJ2-2, with unresolved D. The CDR3 spans 13 residues. Germline V gene lookup returns CDR1 LNHDA and CDR2 SQIVND (reference sequence). The CDR3 DNA is TGTGCTGTTTACAGTACGGTCACCGGGGAGCTGTTTTTT. This translates into CAVYSTVTGELFF. The full variable domain, rest sourced from reference TRBV19 and TRBJ2-2, is DGGITQSPKYLFRKEGQNVTLSCEQNLNHDAMYWYRQDPGQGLRLIYYSQIVNDFQKGDIAEGYSVSREKKESFPLTVTSAQKNPTAFYLCAVYSTVTGELFFGEGSRLTVL.

V and J are TRBV29-1 and TRBJ1-2; D call uncertain. Germline loops: CDR1 SQVTM, CDR2 ANQGSEA. The CDR3 length is 13 residues. Trimming cost V 0 bases and J 4 bases, with 9 bases left between them. CDR3 region: CSVEDGQPYGYTF. DNA for the CDR3: TGCAGCGTTGAAGATGGGCAGCCCTATGGCTACACCTTC.

The rearrangement links TRBV14 to TRBJ2-3; maybe TRBD1 (5 bases). The CDR3 is made up of 17 amino acids. Trimming removed 5 bases at V and 0 bases at J, with 18 bases between. CDR1 is SGHDN and CDR2 is FVKESK in the germline V gene. CDR3 in DNA: TGTGCCAGCAGCAGTCTGCCTTTTTCAGGGAGCACAGATACGCAGTATTTT. Its protein is CASSSLPFSGSTDTQYF.

This sequence joins TRBV10-2 and TRBJ2-2, with TRBD2 as a possible D gene (5 bases). Germline loops: CDR1 WSHSY, CDR2 SAAADI. CDR3 length: 13 amino acids. V was shortened by 3 bases and J by 7 bases, with 9 bases between the two germline ends. As DNA, the CDR3 is TGCGCCAGCAGTGATAGCGAGGGCGGGGAGCTGTTTTTT. This sequence encodes CASSDSEGGELFF.